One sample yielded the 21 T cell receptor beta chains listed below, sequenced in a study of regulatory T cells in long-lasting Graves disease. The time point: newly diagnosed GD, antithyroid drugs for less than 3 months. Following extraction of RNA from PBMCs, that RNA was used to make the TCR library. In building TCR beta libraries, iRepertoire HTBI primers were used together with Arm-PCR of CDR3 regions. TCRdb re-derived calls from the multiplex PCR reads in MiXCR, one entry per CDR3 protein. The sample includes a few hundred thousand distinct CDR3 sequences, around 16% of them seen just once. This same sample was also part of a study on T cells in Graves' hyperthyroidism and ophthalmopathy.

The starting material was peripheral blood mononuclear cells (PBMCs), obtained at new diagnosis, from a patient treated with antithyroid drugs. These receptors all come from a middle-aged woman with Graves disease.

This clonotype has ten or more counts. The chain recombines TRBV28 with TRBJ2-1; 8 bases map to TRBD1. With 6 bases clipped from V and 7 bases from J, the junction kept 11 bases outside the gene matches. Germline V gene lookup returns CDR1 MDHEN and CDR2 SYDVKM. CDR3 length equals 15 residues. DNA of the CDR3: TGTGCCAGCAGCCAACGACAGGGGAATGGAAATGAGCAGTTCTTC. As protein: CASSQRQGNGNEQFF.

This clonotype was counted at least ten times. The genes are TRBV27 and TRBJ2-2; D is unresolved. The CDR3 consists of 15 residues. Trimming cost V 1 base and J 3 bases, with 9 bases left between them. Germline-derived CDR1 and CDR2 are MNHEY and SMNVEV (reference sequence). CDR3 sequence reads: CASSLYRPDTGELFF. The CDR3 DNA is TGTGCCAGCAGTTTATACAGACCTGACACCGGGGAGCTGTTTTTT.

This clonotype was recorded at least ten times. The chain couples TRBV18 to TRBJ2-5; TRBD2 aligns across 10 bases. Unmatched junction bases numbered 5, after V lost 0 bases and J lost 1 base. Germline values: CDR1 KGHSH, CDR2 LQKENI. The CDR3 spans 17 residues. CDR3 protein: CASSPPGIAGGQETQYF. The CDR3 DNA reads TGTGCCAGCTCACCACCGGGGATAGCGGGAGGCCAAGAGACCCAGTACTTC.

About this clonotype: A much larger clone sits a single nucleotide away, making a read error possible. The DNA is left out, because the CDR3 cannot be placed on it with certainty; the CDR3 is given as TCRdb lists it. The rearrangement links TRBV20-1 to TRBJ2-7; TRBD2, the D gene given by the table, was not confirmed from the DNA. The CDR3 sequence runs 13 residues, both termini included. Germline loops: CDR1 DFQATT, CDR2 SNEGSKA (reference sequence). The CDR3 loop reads CSAWASGSYERYF.

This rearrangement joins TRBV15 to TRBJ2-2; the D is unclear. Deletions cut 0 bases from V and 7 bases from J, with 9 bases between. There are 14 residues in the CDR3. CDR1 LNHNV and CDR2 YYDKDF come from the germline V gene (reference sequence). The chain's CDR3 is CATSRDPTVGELFF. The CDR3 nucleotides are TGTGCCACCAGCAGAGATCCAACAGTCGGGGAGCTGTTTTTT.

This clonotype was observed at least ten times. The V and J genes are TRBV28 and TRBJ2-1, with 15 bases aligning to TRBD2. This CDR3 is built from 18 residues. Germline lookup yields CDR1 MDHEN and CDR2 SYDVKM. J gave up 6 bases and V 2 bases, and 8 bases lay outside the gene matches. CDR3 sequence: CASSLPPRTSGRANEQFF. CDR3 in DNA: TGTGCCAGCAGTTTACCCCCAAGGACTAGCGGGAGGGCCAATGAGCAGTTCTTC.

CDR3 DNA sequence: TGTGCCAGCAGCTCCCCAACCCGGGGCAGGGAATCTGGGGCCAACGTCCTGACTTTC. Amino acid sequence: CASSSPTRGRESGANVLTF. The gene calls are TRBV9 and TRBJ2-6; tentatively, D is TRBD1 or TRBD2 (5 bases each). The V and J ends lost 4 bases and 1 base respectively, with 21 bases between them. Germline CDR1 and CDR2: SGDLS and YYNGEE. The CDR3 runs 19 residues.

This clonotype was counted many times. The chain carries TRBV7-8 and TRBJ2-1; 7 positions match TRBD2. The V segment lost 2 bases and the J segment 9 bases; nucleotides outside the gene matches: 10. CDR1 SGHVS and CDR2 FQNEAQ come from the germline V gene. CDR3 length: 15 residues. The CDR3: CASSLRWEGRREQFF. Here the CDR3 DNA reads TGTGCCAGCAGCTTAAGGTGGGAGGGTCGACGTGAGCAGTTCTTC.

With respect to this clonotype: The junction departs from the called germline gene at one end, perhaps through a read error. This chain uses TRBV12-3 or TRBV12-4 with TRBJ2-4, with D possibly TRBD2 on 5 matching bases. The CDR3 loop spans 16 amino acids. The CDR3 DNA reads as TGTGCCGGCAGGCCCGGGAACATATTAGCCAAAAACATTCAGTACTTC. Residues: CAGRPGNILAKNIQYF.

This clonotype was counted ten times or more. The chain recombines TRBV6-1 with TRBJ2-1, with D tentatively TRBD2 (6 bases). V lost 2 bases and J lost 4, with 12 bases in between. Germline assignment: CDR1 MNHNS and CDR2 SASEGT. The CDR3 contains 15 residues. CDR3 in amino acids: CASSEPPGSYNEQFF. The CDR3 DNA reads TGTGCCAGCAGTGAACCCCCCGGGAGTTACAATGAGCAGTTCTTC.

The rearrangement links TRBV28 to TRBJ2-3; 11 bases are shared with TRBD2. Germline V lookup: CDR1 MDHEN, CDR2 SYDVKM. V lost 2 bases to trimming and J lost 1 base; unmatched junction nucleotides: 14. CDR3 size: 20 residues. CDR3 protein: CASSLDPPGLLAGGTDTQYF. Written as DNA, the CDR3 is TGTGCCAGCAGTTTAGACCCCCCAGGGTTACTAGCGGGAGGCACAGATACGCAGTATTTT. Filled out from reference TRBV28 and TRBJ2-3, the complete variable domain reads DVKVTQSSRYLVKRTGEKVFLECVQDMDHENMFWYRQDPGLGLRLIYFSYDVKMKEKGDIPEGYSVSREKKERFSLILESASTNQTSMYLCASSLDPPGLLAGGTDTQYFGPGTRLTVL.

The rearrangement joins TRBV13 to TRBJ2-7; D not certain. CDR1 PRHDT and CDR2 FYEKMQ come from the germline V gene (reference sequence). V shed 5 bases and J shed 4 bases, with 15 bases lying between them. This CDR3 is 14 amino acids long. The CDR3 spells CASSPRRAFYEQYF. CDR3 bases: TGTGCCAGCAGCCCGAGACGAGCATTTTACGAGCAGTACTTC.

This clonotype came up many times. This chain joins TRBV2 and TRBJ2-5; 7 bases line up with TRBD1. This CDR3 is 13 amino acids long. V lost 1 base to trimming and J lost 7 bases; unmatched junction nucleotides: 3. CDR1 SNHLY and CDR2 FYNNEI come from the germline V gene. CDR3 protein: CASSEEGAGTQYF. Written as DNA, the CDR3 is TGTGCCAGCAGTGAAGAGGGGGCTGGGACCCAGTACTTC.

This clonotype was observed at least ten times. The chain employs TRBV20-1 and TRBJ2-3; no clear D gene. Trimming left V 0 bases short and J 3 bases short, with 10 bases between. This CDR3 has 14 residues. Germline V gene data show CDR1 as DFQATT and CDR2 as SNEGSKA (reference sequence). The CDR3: CSARDRSRTDTQYF. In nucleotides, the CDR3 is TGCAGTGCTAGAGATAGGAGCAGAACAGATACGCAGTATTTT.

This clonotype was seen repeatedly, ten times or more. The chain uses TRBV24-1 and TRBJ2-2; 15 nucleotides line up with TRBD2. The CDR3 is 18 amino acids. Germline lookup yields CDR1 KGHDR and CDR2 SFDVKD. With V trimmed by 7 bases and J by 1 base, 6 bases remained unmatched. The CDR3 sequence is CATRRRTSGRENTGELFF. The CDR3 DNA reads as TGTGCCACCAGAAGACGGACTAGCGGGAGGGAGAACACCGGGGAGCTGTTTTTT.

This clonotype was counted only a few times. The CDR3 region is CASSLGLAGQRADTGELFF. The CDR3 coding sequence is TGTGCCAGCAGCTTAGGTCTAGCGGGGCAGAGGGCGGACACCGGGGAGCTGTTTTTT. The V and J genes are TRBV7-6 and TRBJ2-2; 9 bases are shared with TRBD2. Germline V gives CDR1 SGHVS, CDR2 FNYEAQ. Trimming took 1 base from V and 3 from J; bases not matched to a gene: 12. The CDR3 totals 19 residues.

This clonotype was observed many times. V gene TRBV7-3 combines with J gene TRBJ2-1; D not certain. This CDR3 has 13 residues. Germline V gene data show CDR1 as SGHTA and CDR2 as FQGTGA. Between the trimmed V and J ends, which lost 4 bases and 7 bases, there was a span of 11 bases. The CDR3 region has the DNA TGTGCCAGCAGCTCTTATGAAAAAAATGAGCAGTTCTTC. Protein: CASSSYEKNEQFF.

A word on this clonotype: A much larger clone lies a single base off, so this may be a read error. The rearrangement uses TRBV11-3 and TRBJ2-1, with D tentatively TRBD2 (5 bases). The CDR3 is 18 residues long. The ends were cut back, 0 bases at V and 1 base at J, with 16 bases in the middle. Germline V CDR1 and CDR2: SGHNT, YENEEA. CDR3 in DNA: TGTGCCAGCAGCTTAGAAAGCGTGGGCGGAGGTTCCTACAATGAGCAGTTCTTC. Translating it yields CASSLESVGGGSYNEQFF.

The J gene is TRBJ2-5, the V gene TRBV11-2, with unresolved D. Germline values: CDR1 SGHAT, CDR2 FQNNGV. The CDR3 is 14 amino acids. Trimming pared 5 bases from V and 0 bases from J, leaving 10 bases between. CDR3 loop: CASSNTRYQETQYF. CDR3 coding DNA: TGTGCCAGCAGCAACACCAGGTACCAAGAGACCCAGTACTTC.

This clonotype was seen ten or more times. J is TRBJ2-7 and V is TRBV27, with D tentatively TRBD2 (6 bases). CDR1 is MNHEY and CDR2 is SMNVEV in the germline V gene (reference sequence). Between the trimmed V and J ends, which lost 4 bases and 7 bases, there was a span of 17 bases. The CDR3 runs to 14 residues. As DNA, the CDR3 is TGTGCCAGCAGTTATGGAGGGAGAGGTGAAGAGCAGTACTTC. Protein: CASSYGGRGEEQYF.

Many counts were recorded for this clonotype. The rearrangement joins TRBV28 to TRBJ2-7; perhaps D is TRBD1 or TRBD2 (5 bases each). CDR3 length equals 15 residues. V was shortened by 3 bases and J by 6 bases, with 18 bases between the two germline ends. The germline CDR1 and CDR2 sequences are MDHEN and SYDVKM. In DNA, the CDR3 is TGTGCCAGCAGTTTCGGATCGGGCAGGGAGTTCGAGCAGTACTTC. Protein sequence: CASSFGSGREFEQYF.